The T cell receptor (beta chain) described here comes from a study of T cell responses to AZD1222 COVID-19 vaccine. Note on this clone: What it binds is not known.

Sequencing used immunoSEQ multiplex PCR; TCRdb keeps in-frame clones, though not all of them. The data show fewer than 150,000 clones, roughly 88% seen once. Second doses at about 4 or about 12 weeks were pooled. Study-wide results and caveats: All repertoire sampling was performed exclusively after the peak T cell response.

Trimming shortened V by 6 bases and J by 3 bases, and 17 bases separated the two germline ends. Per germline, CDR1 SQVTM and CDR2 ANQGSEA. CDR3 length: 14 amino acids. This chain links TRBV29-1 with TRBJ1-1, with D maybe TRBD1 (6 bases). The input for sequencing was peripheral blood, taken 28 days after the second AZD1222 dose. This receptor was identified in an adult who received the AZD1222 COVID-19 vaccine. DNA of the CDR3: TGCAGCGTACAACCCCAGGGGTGGGACACTGAAGCTTTCTTT. It specifies CSVQPQGWDTEAFF. Based on the CDR3 plus reference TRBV29-1 and TRBJ1-1, the full variable domain is SAVISQKPSRDICQRGTSLTIQCQVDSQVTMMFWYRQQPGQSLTLIATANQGSEATYESGFVIDKFPISRPNLTFSTLTVSNMSPEDSSIYLCSVQPQGWDTEAFFGQGTRLTVV.